The 30 T cell receptor beta chains listed next were all sequenced from one sample in a study of long-term antiretroviral therapy in people with HIV. It was version v3.0 of the immunoSEQ assay that was run at survey level. Here immunoSEQ multiplex PCR was the method, and the copy in TCRdb shows in-frame clones only, minus some. This table holds 30,000 to 40,000 clones, roughly 87% found once. The starting material was unsorted PBMCs, obtained 1.1 years after starting antiretroviral therapy. These receptors were taken from a man younger than 35 with HIV.

The V call is TRBV11-2, the J call TRBJ2-1; 9 positions agree with TRBD2. CDR1 is SGHAT, CDR2 FQNNGV, per germline. This CDR3 is built from 14 residues. Unmatched junction bases numbered 2, after V lost 5 bases and J lost 3 bases. In nucleotides, the CDR3 is TGTGCCAGCAGCCGTAGCGGGAGCTACAATGAGCAGTTCTTC. Translating gives CASSRSGSYNEQFF.

The chain joins TRBV19 to TRBJ1-5, with D uncertain. V was trimmed by 8 bases and J by 5 bases, leaving 13 bases between them. CDR1 and CDR2 (germline): LNHDA, SQIVND (reference sequence). The CDR3 runs 13 residues. Written as DNA, the CDR3 is TGTGCCAGTTCCCCTGAGATAGATCAGCCCCAGCATTTT. As protein: CASSPEIDQPQHF.

This chain connects TRBV7-9 to TRBJ2-6; D is possibly TRBD2 (5 bases). V was pared by 5 bases and J by 3 bases, with 11 bases between. The CDR3 is 15 amino acids. Per germline, CDR1 SEHNR and CDR2 FQNEAQ (reference sequence). CDR3 sequence reads: CASSTLGVGANVLTF. The CDR3, as DNA: TGTGCCAGCAGCACACTCGGGGTTGGGGCCAACGTCCTGACTTTC.

The CDR3 sequence is CASTEGGDPNYGYTF. The CDR3 nucleotides are TGTGCCAGCACCGAGGGGGGGGATCCTAACTATGGCTACACCTTC. The chain carries TRBV2 and TRBJ1-2; possibly TRBD1 for D (6 bases). Germline V CDR1 and CDR2: SNHLY, FYNNEI. CDR3 length equals 15 residues. The V end was cut by 7 bases, the J end by 0 bases, with 15 bases between.

The CDR3 loop is CASSPGQGGYGYTF. In DNA form, the CDR3 reads TGTGCCAGCAGCCCGGGACAGGGTGGCTATGGCTACACCTTC. This chain joins TRBV9 and TRBJ1-2, with 9 bases lining up with TRBD1. The J segment lost 4 bases and the V segment lost 4 bases, leaving 5 bases of the junction unmatched. The CDR3 is 14 residues long. Germline loops: CDR1 SGDLS, CDR2 YYNGEE.

V gene TRBV2 combines with J gene TRBJ2-1, with 11 bases that match TRBD2. The junction had 12 bases not matched to a gene; V was cut back by 11 bases and J by 9 bases. The CDR3 loop spans 14 amino acids. CDR1 and CDR2 (germline): SNHLY, FYNNEI. The CDR3: CAGLAGGPGREQFF. CDR3 DNA sequence: TGTGCCGGGTTAGCGGGAGGGCCGGGCCGTGAGCAGTTCTTC.

On this clone: Other DNA sequences in this specimen translate into the identical CDR3. V is TRBV2 and J is TRBJ2-7, with 9 bases matching TRBD1. The V segment lost 0 bases and the J segment 0 bases; nucleotides outside the gene matches: 3. The CDR3 runs 16 residues. Germline values: CDR1 SNHLY, CDR2 FYNNEI. CDR3 loop: CASSEAGTGSSYEQYF. CDR3 DNA sequence: TGTGCCAGCAGTGAAGCCGGGACAGGGAGCTCCTACGAGCAGTACTTC.

This clone showed up just once. The V and J genes are TRBV4-1 and TRBJ2-1, with 16 positions matching TRBD2. The CDR3 sequence is 19 residues long. Germline assignment: CDR1 MGHRA and CDR2 YSYEKL. Unmatched junction bases numbered 11, after V lost 2 bases and J lost 7 bases. The CDR3 loop is CASSQLGLAGGPGKNEQFF. CDR3 DNA sequence: TGCGCCAGCAGCCAATTGGGACTAGCGGGGGGGCCAGGTAAAAATGAGCAGTTCTTC.

The table lists this clone with a count of one. This rearrangement joins TRBV7-3 to TRBJ2-1; unclear D gene. Germline-derived CDR1 and CDR2 are SGHTA and FQGTGA. The length of the CDR3 is 14 residues. The germline V and J ends were trimmed by 5 bases and 3 bases, with 11 bases remaining between them. In nucleotides, the CDR3 is TGTGCCAGCAGCCAAATCGGATTCTACAATGAGCAGTTCTTC. It encodes CASSQIGFYNEQFF.

The V call is TRBV6-1, the J call TRBJ2-7; no reliable D call. Germline CDR1 and CDR2: MNHNS and SASEGT. This CDR3 has 13 amino acids. With 7 bases removed from V and 3 bases from J, the gap between germline ends came to 13 bases. CDR3 in DNA: TGTGCCAGCATTCGTGACGTAATCTACGAGCAGTACTTC. Protein: CASIRDVIYEQYF.

The V and J genes are TRBV27 and TRBJ1-3; no definite D call. Trimming left V 5 bases short and J 0 bases short, with 11 bases between. Germline assignment: CDR1 MNHEY and CDR2 SMNVEV (reference sequence). The CDR3 length is 15 residues. The CDR3 region is CASSPRSGSGNTIYF. The CDR3 DNA reads as TGTGCCAGCAGTCCGCGATCGGGCTCTGGAAACACCATATATTTT.

The CDR3 region is CASSQDRETQYF. The CDR3 coding sequence is TGTGCCAGCAGCCAAGACAGGGAGACCCAGTACTTC. V usage is TRBV4-2 and J usage is TRBJ2-5; D remains unclear. V lost 0 bases, J lost 5 bases, and 4 bases lay in between. The CDR3 has 12 residues. Per the germline V gene, CDR1 is LGHNA and CDR2 is YNFKEQ.

The chain recombines TRBV9 with TRBJ2-1; 7 bases map to TRBD1. Germline loops: CDR1 SGDLS, CDR2 YYNGEE. Trimming cost V 4 bases and J 6 bases; bases outside gene matches: 7. This CDR3 is 14 amino acids long. The CDR3 bases are TGTGCCAGCAGCTTTCCGACAGGGACCAATGAGCAGTTCTTC. Protein product: CASSFPTGTNEQFF.

The V and J genes are TRBV18 and TRBJ1-1; D remains ambiguous. Germline V gene data show CDR1 as KGHSH and CDR2 as LQKENI. V gave up 3 bases and J gave up 7 bases, with 12 bases separating them. This CDR3 is 13 amino acids long. CDR3 amino acids: CASSPAVIGEAFF. Written as DNA, the CDR3 is TGTGCCAGCTCACCGGCGGTGATCGGTGAAGCTTTCTTT. The full variable domain, with the rest looked up from reference TRBV18 and TRBJ1-1, is NAGVMQNPRHLVRRRGQEARLRCSPMKGHSHVYWYRQLPEEGLKFMVYLQKENIIDESGMPKERFSAEFPKEGPSILRIQQVVRGDSAAYFCASSPAVIGEAFFGQGTRLTVV.

The chain uses TRBV7-9 and TRBJ1-2; 9 bases fit TRBD1. The CDR3 consists of 17 residues. Germline trimming cut 5 bases from V and 1 base from J; bases unmatched to any gene: 11. Germline values: CDR1 SEHNR, CDR2 FQNEAQ (reference sequence). This chain's CDR3 is CASSQGTGPTINYGYTF. The CDR3 DNA follows: TGTGCCAGCAGCCAAGGGACAGGGCCTACGATTAACTATGGCTACACCTTC.

The chain has TRBV27 and TRBJ1-1; perhaps TRBD1 as D (5 bases). Germline V gene sequence: CDR1 MNHEY, CDR2 SMNVEV (reference sequence). The CDR3 contains 15 residues. The V end was cut by 1 base, the J end by 5 bases, with 14 bases between. CDR3 nucleotides: TGTGCCAGCAGTTTATTGGGGGAGGTAAGGACTGAAGCTTTCTTT. Its protein product is CASSLLGEVRTEAFF.

For this clone: Other DNA sequences of this sample code for an identical CDR3. The V call is TRBV15, the J call TRBJ2-7; D gene unclear. The CDR3 consists of 11 residues. V dropped 5 bases and J dropped 5 bases, with 7 bases sitting between them. The germline gives CDR1 LNHNV, CDR2 YYDKDF (reference sequence). The CDR3, as DNA: TGTGCCACCAGCGCCGGTCACGAGCAGTACTTC. This sequence encodes CATSAGHEQYF.

The chain links TRBV6-5 to TRBJ2-3; TRBD2 matches 8 bases. With 5 bases clipped from V and 4 bases from J, the junction kept 2 bases outside the gene matches. The CDR3 loop spans 13 amino acids. Germline CDR1 and CDR2: MNHEY and SVGAGI. The CDR3 region is CASSDSGADTQYF. CDR3 DNA sequence: TGTGCCAGCAGTGATAGCGGGGCAGATACGCAGTATTTT.

This sequence joins TRBV6-5 and TRBJ2-1; 13 bases fit TRBD2. The V and J ends lost 0 bases and 10 bases, in that order; junction bases with no gene match: 6. Germline CDR1 reads MNHEY; CDR2 reads SVGAGI. CDR3 length: 16 residues. The CDR3 DNA is TGTGCCAGCAGTTACTCGACTAGCGGGGGGAGGGGGGAGCAGTTCTTC. Its protein is CASSYSTSGGRGEQFF.

The gene calls are TRBV28 and TRBJ1-4; D is unresolved. Germline V gene sequence: CDR1 MDHEN, CDR2 SYDVKM. V lost 10 bases and J lost 5, with 8 bases in between. This CDR3 comprises 11 residues. The DNA for the CDR3 is TGTGCCACAAAAACCAATGAAAAACTGTTTTTT. Its protein is CATKTNEKLFF.

The chain is built from TRBV5-1 and TRBJ1-1, with 7 bases that match TRBD1. The length of the CDR3 is 15 residues. CDR1 is SGHRS and CDR2 is YFSETQ in the germline V gene. V dropped 2 bases and J dropped 4; count of bases not matched to a gene: 8. The CDR3 DNA follows: TGCGCCAGCAGCTTATCCGGGACAGTGGGCACTGAAGCTTTCTTT. Protein: CASSLSGTVGTEAFF.

V usage is TRBV19 and J usage is TRBJ1-6, with no clear D. The germline gives CDR1 LNHDA, CDR2 SQIVND (reference sequence). The CDR3 has 14 residues. V lost 4 bases to trimming and J lost 6 bases, with 10 bases between them. CDR3 sequence: CASSTAIVNSPLHF. CDR3 bases: TGTGCCAGTAGTACGGCGATTGTTAATTCACCCCTCCACTTT. Combining the CDR3 with reference TRBV19 and TRBJ1-6 gives the whole variable domain DGGITQSPKYLFRKEGQNVTLSCEQNLNHDAMYWYRQDPGQGLRLIYYSQIVNDFQKGDIAEGYSVSREKKESFPLTVTSAQKNPTAFYLCASSTAIVNSPLHFGNGTRLTVT.

The chain employs TRBV9 and TRBJ2-3, with 8 bases identical to TRBD2. Germline V gene lookup returns CDR1 SGDLS and CDR2 YYNGEE. This CDR3 is 16 amino acids long. The V and J ends lost 0 bases and 2 bases, in that order; junction bases with no gene match: 5. CDR3 loop: CASSVEAGGVTDTQYF. The CDR3 DNA sequence: TGTGCCAGCAGCGTAGAGGCGGGGGGCGTCACAGATACGCAGTATTTT.

The chain links TRBV28 to TRBJ2-3; 7 bases are a match to TRBD1. V shed 2 bases, J shed 3 bases, and the junction held 11 bases outside the gene matches. The CDR3 contains 17 residues. Germline loops: CDR1 MDHEN, CDR2 SYDVKM. The CDR3 sequence is CASSLQLGRGPTDTQYF. CDR3 coding DNA: TGTGCCAGCAGTTTACAGCTAGGTAGGGGGCCGACAGATACGCAGTATTTT.

This sequence joins TRBV4-2 and TRBJ2-3, with D perhaps matching TRBD1 or TRBD2 (5 bases each). The CDR3 contains 15 residues. The V and J ends lost 0 bases and 0 bases respectively, with 7 bases between them. In germline, CDR1 is LGHNA, CDR2 YNFKEQ. Here the CDR3 DNA reads TGTGCCAGCAGCCAAGACGGGACGAGCACAGATACGCAGTATTTT. Its protein is CASSQDGTSTDTQYF.

V gene TRBV7-2 combines with J gene TRBJ2-5; D gene uncertain. V lost 2 bases, J lost 7 bases, and 14 bases lay in between. Germline values: CDR1 SGHTA, CDR2 FQGNSA. The CDR3 runs to 14 residues. The CDR3: CASSLNPLLGTQYF. The CDR3 coding sequence is TGTGCCAGCAGCTTAAATCCCCTTTTGGGGACCCAGTACTTC.

This clone was seen once. This rearrangement joins TRBV5-1 to TRBJ2-5, with a weak D call TRBD2 (6 bases). Germline V lookup: CDR1 SGHRS, CDR2 YFSETQ. This CDR3 region has 16 residues. The V end lost 4 bases, the J end lost 5 bases, and 21 bases lay between the germline ends. CDR3 sequence (DNA): TGCGCCAGCAGCAGATCCTCCGCGGGGATGCAGGAGACCCAGTACTTC. Residues: CASSRSSAGMQETQYF.

V and J are TRBV7-9 and TRBJ2-7; perhaps D is TRBD1 or TRBD2 (5 bases each). The CDR3 totals 14 residues. Germline assignment: CDR1 SEHNR and CDR2 FQNEAQ (reference sequence). With 2 bases removed from V and 3 bases from J, the gap between germline ends came to 11 bases. The CDR3 nucleotides are TGTGCCAGCAGCTTACGGGACCGTTACTACGAGCAGTACTTC. This sequence encodes CASSLRDRYYEQYF.

This clone was recorded only once. V gene TRBV30 combines with J gene TRBJ1-1, with unresolved D. The CDR3 loop spans 13 amino acids. The ends were cut back, 0 bases at V and 4 bases at J, with 9 bases in the middle. Germline loops: CDR1 GTSNPN, CDR2 SVGIG (reference sequence). Here the CDR3 DNA reads TGTGCCTGGAGTGTGTGGGCGCGCACTGAAGCTTTCTTT. It yields the protein CAWSVWARTEAFF. The whole variable domain, filled in from reference TRBV30 and TRBJ1-1, reads SQTIHQWPATLVQPVGSPLSLECTVEGTSNPNLYWYRQAAGRGLQLLFYSVGIGQISSEVPQNLSASRPQDRQFILSSKKLLLSDSGFYLCAWSVWARTEAFFGQGTRLTVV.

The CDR3 here is CASGIAGGLNNEQFF. The CDR3 DNA sequence: TGTGCCAGCGGTATAGCGGGGGGGTTGAACAATGAGCAGTTCTTC. The rearrangement joins TRBV7-9 to TRBJ2-1; TRBD2 agrees at 11 bases. Unmatched junction bases numbered 8, after V lost 8 bases and J lost 5 bases. The CDR3 length is 15 residues. From germline, CDR1 is SEHNR and CDR2 FQNEAQ (reference sequence).